This T cell receptor (beta chain) stems from a study of shared clonotypes between healthy human individuals. Measured with immunoSEQ multiplex PCR; TCRdb has only the in-frame clones, and not every one. The sample includes about 710,000 clones, 72% of them seen just once. Germline loops: CDR1 SGHTS, CDR2 YDEGEE. This CDR3 comprises 15 residues. With V trimmed by 3 bases and J by 2 bases, 6 bases remained unmatched. The sequenced sample consisted of memory CD4+ T cells sorted from blood. Subset denoted: CD45RA-negative fraction. This TCR came from a woman in her thirties in good health. V and J are TRBV5-8 and TRBJ2-3, with 7 bases aligning to TRBD1. The CDR3: CASSSRQGNTDTQYF. The DNA of the CDR3 is TGTGCCAGCAGCTCTCGACAGGGCAACACAGATACGCAGTATTTT. The whole variable domain, remainder taken from reference TRBV5-8 and TRBJ2-3, is EAGVTQSPTHLIKTRGQQATLRCSPISGHTSVYWYQQALGLGLQFLLWYDEGEERNRGNFPPRFSGRQFPNYSSELNVNALELEDSALYLCASSSRQGNTDTQYFGPGTRLTVL.